This TCR beta chain appears in the sequencing data of a study of shared clonotypes between healthy human individuals. The protocol was immunoSEQ multiplex PCR, while the TCRdb copy is restricted to in-frame clones and leaves out a portion. The data show hundreds of thousands of clones, with around 79% seen just once and roughly 13% held by the top ten. Trimming left V 0 bases short and J 3 bases short, with 12 bases between. The CDR3 covers 15 residues. Germline assignment: CDR1 MGHRA and CDR2 YSYEKL. This receptor was identified in a middle-aged woman in good health. Some clones in this sample may be carry-over from other donors' samples. Specimen: PBMCs. The chain carries TRBV4-1 and TRBJ2-7; perhaps TRBD2 as D (5 bases). The CDR3 loop is CASSQDSGGFYEQYF. Written as DNA, the CDR3 is TGCGCCAGCAGCCAAGATTCCGGCGGGTTCTACGAGCAGTACTTC.